The entry that follows covers one T cell receptor beta chain sequence. The sample comes from a study of blood T cell repertoires in COVID-19. Using immunoSEQ multiplex PCR, the repertoire was profiled, and TCRdb retains in-frame clones only, with some absent. The data contain approximately 150,000 clones, approximately 83% of them singletons. The clonotype originates from an elderly woman with acute or convalescent COVID-19. The sample consisted of peripheral blood.

The CDR3 here is CASSQSGVSNAGRGADEQYF. In DNA, the CDR3 is TGCGCCAGCAGTCAATCGGGAGTGAGTAACGCCGGGCGGGGGGCCGACGAGCAGTACTTC. V and J are TRBV23-1 and TRBJ2-7, with 8 bases lining up with TRBD2. TRBV23-1 is assigned to the ORF class and has an uncertain function. There are 20 residues in the CDR3. The J segment lost 5 bases and the V segment lost 0 bases, leaving 21 bases of the junction unmatched.